This record covers a single T cell receptor beta chain. As yet, its antigen is unknown. This specimen comes from a study of T cell repertoires in cytomegalovirus infection. General study results and limits: Summed frequency of shared TCR beta families picked out CMV carriers who also had the relevant HLA. HLA-C-restricted CMV clonotypes gave the most frequent clonotype in two of eight donors.

The CDR3 totals 12 residues. The germline V and J ends were trimmed by 5 bases and 9 bases, with 9 bases remaining between them. Germline V gene data show CDR1 as SGHNT and CDR2 as YYREEE (reference sequence). TCRdb reprocessed the reads with MiXCR, giving one entry per CDR3 protein. The data contain approximately 750,000 distinct CDR3 sequences, about 40% of them singletons. The sample was PBMCs. The TCR comes from a human donor in good health (CMV status not recorded). Some clones in this sample may be carry-over from other donors' samples. The rearrangement joins TRBV5-4 to TRBJ1-6; no firm D call. CDR3 amino acids: CASSSGGSPLHF. For the CDR3, the DNA is TGTGCCAGCAGTTCCGGTGGTTCACCCCTCCACTTT. Looking up the rest from reference TRBV5-4 and TRBJ1-6 gives the full variable domain: ETGVTQSPTHLIKTRGQQVTLRCSSQSGHNTVSWYQQALGQGPQFIFQYYREEENGRGNFPPRFSGLQFPNYSSELNVNALELDDSALYLCASSSGGSPLHFGNGTRLTVT.